The 22 T cell receptor beta chains given below trace back to one sample, sequenced in a study of CD4 and CD8 cells across lung adenocarcinoma regions. One entry per CDR3 protein, called by TCRdb with MiXCR from the PCR reads. This table holds roughly 10,000 distinct CDR3 sequences, 53% found once. The sequenced sample consisted of CD4+ T cells from the center of a lung tumor. Every receptor here comes from a male donor with lung adenocarcinoma. The CD4 and CD8 labels of this study may be unreliable.

This chain joins TRBV6-5 and TRBJ2-1; 7 bases agree with TRBD1. Losses at the gene ends were 2 bases for V and 4 bases for J; bases not matched to a gene: 2. The CDR3 runs to 14 residues. Germline V gene lookup returns CDR1 MNHEY and CDR2 SVGAGI. CDR3 loop: CASSYGTAYNEQFF. The CDR3 bases are TGTGCCAGCAGTTACGGGACAGCTTACAATGAGCAGTTCTTC.

This chain connects TRBV15 to TRBJ1-4; 9 positions match TRBD1. Trimming cost V 1 base and J 5 bases; bases outside gene matches: 5. The V gene's germline CDR1 is LNHNV and CDR2 YYDKDF (reference sequence). The CDR3 totals 16 residues. CDR3 sequence reads: CATSRADRGANEKLFF. As DNA, the CDR3 is TGTGCCACCAGCAGAGCCGACAGGGGGGCGAATGAAAAACTGTTTTTT.

V usage is TRBV7-6 and J usage is TRBJ2-1; the D gene is possibly TRBD2 (6 bases). Germline-derived CDR1 and CDR2 are SGHVS and FNYEAQ. V was clipped by 6 bases and J by 4 bases, with 13 bases between them. This CDR3 is 14 amino acids long. DNA for the CDR3: TGTGCCAGCAGTCCCGGGGGAACATACAATGAGCAGTTCTTC. This sequence encodes CASSPGGTYNEQFF.

This clonotype was observed once. The gene calls are TRBV11-3 and TRBJ2-1, with D uncertain. Germline CDR1 reads SGHNT; CDR2 reads YENEEA. The V gene lost 0 bases and the J gene lost 1 base, with 13 bases spanning the gap. There are 17 residues in the CDR3. Here the CDR3 reads CASSLDGRPPSYNEQFF. The CDR3 DNA is TGTGCCAGCAGCTTAGATGGCAGGCCCCCTTCCTACAATGAGCAGTTCTTC.

This rearrangement joins TRBV4-3 to TRBJ2-5; TRBD1 aligns across 7 bases. This CDR3 contains 15 residues. Germline V CDR1 and CDR2: LGHNA, YSLEER. The J segment lost 1 base and the V segment lost 2 bases, leaving 4 bases of the junction unmatched. The CDR3 region has the DNA TGCGCCAGCAGCCAATTGGGACAGTCCCAAGAGACCCAGTACTTC. Protein: CASSQLGQSQETQYF.

The J gene is TRBJ1-2, the V gene TRBV6-2 or TRBV6-3, with D unclear. The CDR3 runs to 12 residues. The germline CDR1 and CDR2 sequences are MNHEY and SVGEGT. V shed 6 bases and J shed 6 bases, with 11 bases lying between them. The CDR3 bases are TGTGCCAGCAGCCCAAACGGACATGGCTACACCTTC. It codes for CASSPNGHGYTF.

This chain links TRBV27 with TRBJ2-3; 9 bases fit TRBD2. The end of the DNA is better explained by TRBJ2-7, so the J call may be wrong. CDR1 is MNHEY and CDR2 is SMNVEV in the germline V gene (reference sequence). The CDR3 is 19 amino acids. CDR3 coding DNA: TGTGCCAGCAGAGCCACGGGGCTAGCGGGACAGTCAGGCACAGACATGCAGTACTTC. Amino acid sequence: CASRATGLAGQSGTDMQYF.

In its sample, this clonotype was seen a few times. V gene TRBV27 combines with J gene TRBJ2-5; a possible D gene is TRBD2 (5 bases). Trimming pared 6 bases from V and 4 bases from J, leaving 18 bases between. This CDR3 has 15 amino acids. Looked up from germline, CDR1 is MNHEY and CDR2 is SMNVEV (reference sequence). CDR3 DNA sequence: TGTGCCAGCAGGCCAACTAGGGCAACCGGAGAGACCCAGTACTTC. Residues: CASRPTRATGETQYF.

A remark on this clonotype: The junction differs from germline at one of its ends, possibly a read error. This chain links TRBV27 with TRBJ2-5, with TRBD2 identical over 8 bases. CDR1 MNHEY and CDR2 SMNVEV come from the germline V gene (reference sequence). The CDR3 sequence is 19 residues long. The CDR3 loop reads CASRATGGAGGPDKETQYF. DNA of the CDR3: TGTGCCAGCAGAGCCACGGGGGGGGCGGGGGGCCCTGACAAAGAGACCCAGTACTTT.

The table lists this clonotype with a few counts. The chain is built from TRBV10-3 and TRBJ1-1; 9 nucleotides line up with TRBD1. The CDR3 has 13 amino acids. J lost 4 bases, V lost 11 bases, and 8 bases had no gene match. The germline V gene has CDR1 ENHRY and CDR2 SYGVKD. CDR3 DNA: TGTGCCTCACAGGGGGCGCAAGGCACTGAAGCTTTCTTT. Translated, it gives CASQGAQGTEAFF.

The DNA of the CDR3 is TGTGCCAGCACCCGAGGGGGAGCCCGCACAGATACGCAGTATTTT. It encodes CASTRGGARTDTQYF. The chain combines TRBV6-1 with TRBJ2-3, with D maybe TRBD1 (6 bases). CDR3 size: 15 residues. The V gene lost 7 bases and the J gene lost 1 base, with 15 bases spanning the gap. CDR1 MNHNS and CDR2 SASEGT come from the germline V gene.

In its sample, this clonotype was seen a few times. The chain carries TRBV10-2 and TRBJ2-5; D uncertain. The assigned J gene may be wrong: the sequence end matches TRBJ2-7 better. Per the germline V gene, CDR1 is WSHSY and CDR2 is SAAADI. The CDR3 covers 15 residues. This CDR3 is CASRDFNLDLYEQYF. The CDR3 DNA is TGCGCCAGCAGAGATTTTAACCTAGACCTCTACGAGCAGTACTTC.

There are many counts of this clonotype. Given a much more abundant clone one base away, this may be a read error. The chain uses TRBV6-1 and TRBJ2-1; TRBD1 matches 7 bases. The J call is in doubt because the DNA end fits TRBJ2-7 better. The CDR3 is 14 residues long. CDR1 MNHNS and CDR2 SASEGT come from the germline V gene. The CDR3 protein is CASSKGAIYNEQYF. CDR3 sequence (DNA): TGTGCCAGCAGTAAGGGGGCGATCTACAATGAGCAGTACTTC.

V is TRBV10-3 and J is TRBJ2-1; D is perhaps TRBD2 (6 bases). Germline V gives CDR1 ENHRY, CDR2 SYGVKD. Trimming took 8 bases from V and 6 from J, leaving 11 bases between them. The CDR3 contains 12 residues. CDR3 region: CAIAPSVNEQFF. CDR3 in DNA: TGTGCCATCGCCCCTAGCGTCAATGAGCAGTTCTTC.

In DNA, the CDR3 is TGTGCCAGCAGCGGCGGTGCTAGCGGGGGGGAGCAGTTCTTC. Translation gives CASSGGASGGEQFF. The chain uses TRBV7-2 and TRBJ2-1; 11 bases fit TRBD2. CDR3 length: 14 amino acids. Germline values: CDR1 SGHTA, CDR2 FQGNSA. The ends lost 5 bases at V and 10 bases at J; junction bases unmatched: 7.

The chain carries TRBV5-1 and TRBJ1-2, with D perhaps TRBD1 (5 bases). This CDR3 region has 13 residues. Germline assignment: CDR1 SGHRS and CDR2 YFSETQ. Trimming took 2 bases from V and 3 from J, leaving 8 bases between them. The CDR3 sequence is CASSFTGDYGYTF. The CDR3 region has the DNA TGCGCCAGCAGCTTTACAGGTGACTATGGCTACACCTTC.

This clonotype was seen many times. The chain recombines TRBV6-1 with TRBJ1-3; D not resolved. CDR3 length equals 15 residues. In germline, CDR1 is MNHNS, CDR2 SASEGT. Trimming shortened V by 5 bases and J by 0 bases, and 11 bases separated the two germline ends. The CDR3 is CASSPDAGSGNTIYF. The DNA of the CDR3 is TGTGCCAGCAGTCCCGACGCCGGCTCTGGAAACACCATATATTTT.

In its sample, this clonotype ranks as medium-sized. The V gene is TRBV6-1, the J gene TRBJ2-7, with D perhaps matching TRBD1 or TRBD2 (6 bases each). Germline lookup yields CDR1 MNHNS and CDR2 SASEGT. The ends were cut back, 6 bases at V and 1 base at J, with 16 bases in the middle. The CDR3 has 15 amino acids. The CDR3 sequence: CASREGGRWSYEQYF. For the CDR3, the DNA is TGTGCCAGCAGGGAGGGGGGACGATGGTCCTACGAGCAGTACTTC.

This clonotype appeared a single time. The V gene is TRBV27, the J gene TRBJ2-3, with 10 bases aligning to TRBD1. The V gene's germline CDR1 is MNHEY and CDR2 SMNVEV (reference sequence). The CDR3 is made up of 17 amino acids. Trimming removed 3 bases from V and 1 base from J; junction bases left unmatched: 7. The CDR3 nucleotides are TGTGCCAGCAGTTTGAATTCCGGGACAGGGGGCACAGATACGCAGTATTTT. Its translation is CASSLNSGTGGTDTQYF.

In its sample, this clonotype was seen a few times. The chain recombines TRBV10-3 with TRBJ2-1; D call uncertain. The CDR3 has 13 amino acids. The V and J ends lost 10 bases and 8 bases respectively, with 18 bases between them. From germline, CDR1 is ENHRY and CDR2 SYGVKD. The CDR3 here is CANDGLSEHEQFF. The CDR3 DNA reads as TGTGCCAACGACGGCTTATCGGAGCATGAGCAGTTCTTC.

This rearrangement joins TRBV6-1 to TRBJ2-4; D not certain. Trimming pared 4 bases from V and 6 bases from J, leaving 10 bases between. The CDR3 loop spans 13 amino acids. CDR1 is MNHNS and CDR2 is SASEGT in the germline V gene. CDR3 nucleotide sequence: TGTGCCAGCAGTGGCCGTGGTGGAAACATTCAGTACTTC. Protein product: CASSGRGGNIQYF.

The V call is TRBV6-5, the J call TRBJ2-2; D ambiguous. Germline assignment: CDR1 MNHEY and CDR2 SVGAGI. The CDR3 is 17 amino acids. Deletions cut 0 bases from V and 2 bases from J, with 13 bases between. CDR3 loop: CASSYSPRLVNTGELFF. The CDR3 DNA sequence: TGTGCCAGCAGTTACTCGCCCAGACTCGTTAACACCGGGGAGCTGTTTTTT.